Sequencing of this T cell receptor beta chain was carried out in a study of blood T cell repertoires in COVID-19. Study details: PBMCs, B-cell-depleted T cells, or T cells were the source of the cDNA or gDNA that made up the material.

Under the authors' procedure: The authors estimated nucleated cell counts from reference gene primer amplification. Assay used: immunoSEQ multiplex PCR; TCRdb lists only in-frame clones, some missing. V and J calls and clone size come straight from that table; D and trimming were deduced from the DNA. The table has 250,000 to 350,000 clones, 86% seen once. This CDR3 is 14 amino acids long. Trimming cost V 5 bases and J 2 bases, with 10 bases left between them. Looked up from germline, CDR1 is SEHNR and CDR2 is FQNEAQ (reference sequence). The rearrangement joins TRBV7-9 to TRBJ1-3; no clear D. The sequence derives from a woman aged 25 to 39 with active or convalescent COVID-19. Sequenced input: peripheral blood. CDR3 sequence: CASSHKETGNTIYF. For the CDR3, the DNA is TGTGCCAGCAGCCATAAAGAGACTGGAAACACCATATATTTT. Full variable domain (outside the CDR3, taken from reference TRBV7-9 and TRBJ1-3): DTGVSQNPRHKITKRGQNVTFRCDPISEHNRLYWYRQTLGQGPEFLTYFQNEAQLEKSRLLSDRFSAERPKGSFSTLEIQRTEQGDSAMYLCASSHKETGNTIYFGEGSWLTVV.